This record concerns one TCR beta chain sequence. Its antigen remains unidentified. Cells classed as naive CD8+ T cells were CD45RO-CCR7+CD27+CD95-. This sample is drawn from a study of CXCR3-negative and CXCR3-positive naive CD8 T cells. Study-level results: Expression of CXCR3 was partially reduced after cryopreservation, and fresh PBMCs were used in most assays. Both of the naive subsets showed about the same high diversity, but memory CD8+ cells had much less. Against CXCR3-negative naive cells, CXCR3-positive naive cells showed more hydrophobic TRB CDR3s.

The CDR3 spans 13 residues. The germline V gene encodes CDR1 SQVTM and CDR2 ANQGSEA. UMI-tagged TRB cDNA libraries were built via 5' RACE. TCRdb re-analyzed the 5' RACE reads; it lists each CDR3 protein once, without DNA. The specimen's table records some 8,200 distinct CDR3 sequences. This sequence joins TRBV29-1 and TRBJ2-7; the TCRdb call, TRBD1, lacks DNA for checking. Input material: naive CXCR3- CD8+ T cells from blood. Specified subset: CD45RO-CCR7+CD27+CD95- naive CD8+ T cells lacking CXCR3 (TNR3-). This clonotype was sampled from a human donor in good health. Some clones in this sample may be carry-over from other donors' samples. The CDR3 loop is CSVTRAANYEQYF.